The 28 T cell receptor beta chains in this list originate from one sample, sequenced in a study of regulatory T cells in long-lasting Graves disease. Specified time point: newly diagnosed GD, antithyroid drugs for less than 3 months. PBMC RNA was the source of the TCR library. Investigators prepared the TCR beta libraries by applying iRepertoire HTBI primers and Arm-PCR of CDR3 regions. In TCRdb, the multiplex PCR reads were re-called with MiXCR into one record per CDR3 protein. The repertoire consists of approximately 350,000 distinct CDR3 sequences, with roughly a sixth occurring once and the leading ten covering 30%. The same data also went into a second study, on T cells in Graves' hyperthyroidism and ophthalmopathy.

The sample here was peripheral blood mononuclear cells (PBMCs), taken at new diagnosis, from a patient treated with antithyroid drugs. The receptors derive from a man aged 35-49 years with Graves disease.

In its sample, this clonotype was seen many times. This chain uses TRBV6-1 with TRBJ2-7, with D perhaps assigned TRBD1 or TRBD2 (5 bases each). Germline CDR1 reads MNHNS; CDR2 reads SASEGT. V was clipped by 6 bases and J by 5 bases, with 11 bases between them. The CDR3 extends over 12 amino acids. The CDR3 DNA reads as TGTGCCAGCAGCCGGGGCCTCGACGAGCAGTACTTC. It specifies CASSRGLDEQYF.

Only a few counts were recorded for this clonotype. The chain employs TRBV20-1 and TRBJ2-1, with 10 bases fitting TRBD2. The J segment lost 7 bases and the V segment lost 0 bases, leaving 12 bases of the junction unmatched. Germline V gene data show CDR1 as DFQATT and CDR2 as SNEGSKA (reference sequence). The CDR3 loop spans 17 amino acids. The CDR3 loop is CSARDLGSGGAPNEQFF. CDR3 coding DNA: TGCAGTGCTAGAGATCTTGGGAGCGGGGGGGCTCCGAATGAGCAGTTCTTC.

V gene TRBV6-1 combines with J gene TRBJ2-7, with D possibly being TRBD1 (5 bases). CDR3 length: 12 residues. From germline, CDR1 is MNHNS and CDR2 SASEGT. Trimming removed 7 bases from V and 2 bases from J, with 9 bases in between. The DNA for the CDR3 is TGTGCCAGCACGGGCAGGGCCTACGAGCAGTACTTC. Its translation: CASTGRAYEQYF.

The chain employs TRBV12-3 or TRBV12-4 and TRBJ1-6; tentative D call: TRBD1 (5 bases). Trimming removed 6 bases from V and 11 bases from J, with 11 bases in between. This CDR3 has 12 amino acids. The CDR3 here is CASSREGAPLHF. CDR3 nucleotide sequence: TGTGCCAGCAGCCGCGAAGGGGCACCCCTCCACTTT.

The chain uses TRBV19 and TRBJ1-4, with a weak D call TRBD1 (5 bases). Germline CDR1 is LNHDA and CDR2 is SQIVND (reference sequence). V lost 4 bases and J lost 8, with 14 bases in between. This CDR3 spans 14 amino acids. The CDR3 loop reads CASSKKGRKEKLFF. CDR3 sequence (DNA): TGTGCCAGTAGTAAAAAGGGGCGCAAGGAAAAACTGTTTTTT.

V and J are TRBV27 and TRBJ1-6; 7 bases fit TRBD1. The CDR3 loop spans 15 amino acids. The V and J ends lost 0 bases and 9 bases, in that order; junction bases with no gene match: 5. Germline assignment: CDR1 MNHEY and CDR2 SMNVEV (reference sequence). Written as DNA, the CDR3 is TGTGCCAGCAGTTTATCGAGACAGGGCGGTTCACCCCTCCACTTT. Translating it yields CASSLSRQGGSPLHF.

This clonotype was counted a few times. This chain joins TRBV4-3 and TRBJ1-6; D unclear. Trimming shortened V by 1 base and J by 10 bases, and 8 bases separated the two germline ends. Germline assignment: CDR1 LGHNA and CDR2 YSLEER. The CDR3 is 13 residues long. The CDR3 region is CASSQARVSPLHF. The CDR3 bases are TGCGCCAGCAGCCAAGCGAGGGTCTCACCCCTCCACTTT.

This clonotype has only a few counts. The chain combines TRBV30 with TRBJ2-1; weak D call: TRBD2 (5 bases). The CDR3 is made up of 14 amino acids. V was trimmed by 4 bases and J by 2 bases, leaving 12 bases between them. Looked up from germline, CDR1 is GTSNPN and CDR2 is SVGIG (reference sequence). CDR3 nucleotide sequence: TGTGCCTGGATAAGGACTGTTACCTACAATGAGCAGTTCTTC. Residues: CAWIRTVTYNEQFF.

This rearrangement joins TRBV19 to TRBJ2-7; 10 bases map to TRBD2. This CDR3 has 15 residues. CDR1 is LNHDA, CDR2 SQIVND, per germline (reference sequence). V dropped 4 bases and J dropped 4; count of bases not matched to a gene: 7. DNA for the CDR3: TGTGCCAGTAGTAGGGCTAGCGGGGGTCCTTACGAGCAGTACTTC. It encodes CASSRASGGPYEQYF.

The table lists this clonotype with a few counts. The genes are TRBV5-5 and TRBJ1-3, with unresolved D. Germline CDR1 SGHKS, CDR2 YYEKEE (reference sequence). This CDR3 region has 13 residues. Deletions cut 0 bases from V and 7 bases from J, with 8 bases between. The CDR3 here is CASSLEDLNTIYF. CDR3 nucleotides: TGTGCCAGCAGCTTGGAGGACCTCAACACCATATATTTT.

In this sample, this clonotype turned up many times. The rearrangement links TRBV19 to TRBJ1-2, with D maybe TRBD1 (5 bases). This CDR3 spans 15 amino acids. Trimming shortened V by 0 bases and J by 4 bases, and 12 bases separated the two germline ends. CDR1 and CDR2 from the germline V gene are LNHDA and SQIVND (reference sequence). The CDR3 nucleotides read TGTGCCAGTAGTATAGATGTCGGGGCCAGCTATGGCTACACCTTC. Amino acid sequence: CASSIDVGASYGYTF.

This clonotype has just a few counts. This chain links TRBV5-4 with TRBJ1-4; 8 bases are shared with TRBD1. The CDR3 has 16 amino acids. After removal of 3 bases from V and 7 bases from J, the junction contained 11 bases not matched to a gene. Looked up from germline, CDR1 is SGHNT and CDR2 is YYREEE (reference sequence). DNA of the CDR3: TGTGCCAGCAGCTCCTATTCCCAGGGGGCAGGTGAAAAACTGTTTTTT. Its translation: CASSSYSQGAGEKLFF.

This clonotype was recorded many times. V usage is TRBV12-3 or TRBV12-4 and J usage is TRBJ2-7; TRBD2 matches 9 bases. The CDR3 totals 15 residues. Trimming took 3 bases from V and 3 from J; bases not matched to a gene: 6. CDR3: CASSFRSGGYYEQYF. In DNA, the CDR3 is TGTGCCAGCAGTTTTCGGAGCGGGGGGTACTACGAGCAGTACTTC.

V usage is TRBV5-1 and J usage is TRBJ1-6, with D tentatively TRBD1 (6 bases). The germline CDR1 and CDR2 sequences are SGHRS and YFSETQ. This CDR3 is built from 13 residues. Trimming stripped 4 bases from V and 9 bases from J, with 11 bases between. Written as DNA, the CDR3 is TGCGCCAGCAGCCCGGACAGCGCTTCACCCCTCCACTTT. It is translated as CASSPDSASPLHF.

The chain recombines TRBV6-2 or TRBV6-3 with TRBJ2-1, with D perhaps given as TRBD1 or TRBD2 (5 bases each). This CDR3 region has 13 residues. V was trimmed by 7 bases and J by 7 bases, leaving 14 bases between them. Per the germline V gene, CDR1 is MNHEY and CDR2 is SVGEGT. CDR3: CASTAVWGNEQFF. CDR3 nucleotide sequence: TGTGCCAGCACTGCAGTTTGGGGGAATGAGCAGTTCTTC.

In the case of this clonotype: Germline is not matched at one junction end, which may reflect a read error. The chain has TRBV20-1 and TRBJ2-1; D possibly corresponds to TRBD2 (6 bases). Germline V CDR1 and CDR2: DFQATT, SNEGSKA (reference sequence). The CDR3 consists of 14 residues. Here the CDR3 DNA reads TGCAGTGCACCGGGACTCCTAGGGAATAATGAGCAGCTCTTC. Its translation: CSAPGLLGNNEQLF.

The DNA of the CDR3 is TGTGCCAGCTCACCTCCCGGAGGGAATAATTCACCCCTCCACTTT. Its translation: CASSPPGGNNSPLHF. The rearrangement links TRBV18 to TRBJ1-6; D remains ambiguous. This CDR3 spans 15 amino acids. Germline-derived CDR1 and CDR2 are KGHSH and LQKENI. The germline V and J ends were trimmed by 3 bases and 5 bases, with 11 bases remaining between them. The whole variable domain, remainder taken from reference TRBV18 and TRBJ1-6, is NAGVMQNPRHLVRRRGQEARLRCSPMKGHSHVYWYRQLPEEGLKFMVYLQKENIIDESGMPKERFSAEFPKEGPSILRIQQVVRGDSAAYFCASSPPGGNNSPLHFGNGTRLTVT.

This clonotype appeared many times. The chain recombines TRBV20-1 with TRBJ2-4; TRBD2 matches 11 bases. Germline-derived CDR1 and CDR2 are DFQATT and SNEGSKA (reference sequence). There are 13 residues in the CDR3. The CDR3 reads CRVGSSGRDIQYF. The CDR3 coding sequence is TGCAGGGTTGGAAGTAGCGGGAGGGACATTCAGTACTTC.

This clonotype has at least ten counts. The chain carries TRBV2 and TRBJ2-3; 8 bases line up with TRBD1. CDR1 is SNHLY and CDR2 is FYNNEI in the germline V gene. The V segment lost 8 bases and the J segment 4 bases; nucleotides outside the gene matches: 8. The CDR3 runs to 14 residues. CDR3 protein: CASGPGGKPDTQYF. The CDR3 region has the DNA TGTGCCAGCGGACCAGGGGGCAAGCCAGATACGCAGTATTTT.

This clonotype was observed a few times. The chain combines TRBV20-1 with TRBJ1-5, with D hard to call. Trimming removed 2 bases at V and 2 bases at J, with 10 bases between. CDR3 length: 14 residues. Germline V lookup: CDR1 DFQATT, CDR2 SNEGSKA (reference sequence). In DNA, the CDR3 is TGCAGTGCTAGACACAAGAGTGGCAATCAGCCCCAGCATTTT. It encodes CSARHKSGNQPQHF.

This clonotype was seen ten or more times. The rearrangement joins TRBV20-1 to TRBJ2-7, with TRBD2 matching over 8 bases. J was trimmed by 1 base and V by 2 bases; bases with no gene match: 7. This CDR3 comprises 15 residues. CDR1 DFQATT and CDR2 SNEGSKA come from the germline V gene (reference sequence). This CDR3 is CSARPQRGPSYEQYF. The CDR3 DNA follows: TGCAGTGCTAGACCCCAGCGGGGGCCTTCCTACGAGCAGTACTTC.

This clonotype was seen ten or more times. This chain links TRBV27 with TRBJ1-1; 7 bases are shared with TRBD1. The J segment lost 6 bases and the V segment lost 2 bases, leaving 6 bases of the junction unmatched. The V gene's germline CDR1 is MNHEY and CDR2 SMNVEV (reference sequence). The CDR3 totals 14 residues. The CDR3 region has the DNA TGTGCCAGCAGTTTACAGGGGGACATTGCTGAAGCTTTCTTT. Its translation: CASSLQGDIAEAFF.

This chain joins TRBV4-2 and TRBJ2-1; D is uncertain. CDR3 length: 19 residues. Germline values: CDR1 LGHNA, CDR2 YNFKEQ. The germline V and J ends were trimmed by 0 bases and 0 bases, with 18 bases remaining between them. CDR3 in amino acids: CASSQEGIRVRSSYNEQFF. The CDR3 DNA is TGTGCCAGCAGCCAAGAAGGTATCCGGGTCCGGAGCTCCTACAATGAGCAGTTCTTC.

This clonotype was seen at least ten times. J is TRBJ2-3 and V is TRBV28; a weak D match, TRBD2 (5 bases). The CDR3 is 15 residues long. The germline V and J ends were trimmed by 5 bases and 2 bases, with 14 bases remaining between them. Germline CDR1 reads MDHEN; CDR2 reads SYDVKM. The CDR3 is CASSQKGVYTDTQYF. CDR3 bases: TGTGCCAGCAGTCAAAAGGGAGTTTACACAGATACGCAGTATTTT.

Details on this clonotype: A far larger clone differs by one base, so this is likely a read error. The V gene is TRBV27, the J gene TRBJ2-3; 8 bases are a match to TRBD2. The J call may be faulty, since TRBJ2-1 better matches the DNA end. CDR1 and CDR2 (germline): MNHEY, SMNVEV (reference sequence). The CDR3 is 14 amino acids. The CDR3: CAGSSGTSFNEQFF. In nucleotides, the CDR3 is TGTGCCGGCAGTTCCGGGACTAGTTTCAATGAGCAGTTCTTC.

V usage is TRBV5-6 and J usage is TRBJ2-1; 9 bases agree with TRBD2. Germline V lookup: CDR1 SGHDT, CDR2 YYEEEE. V dropped 5 bases and J dropped 5; count of bases not matched to a gene: 8. The CDR3 covers 15 residues. In nucleotides, the CDR3 is TGTGCCAGCAGTAACCCGGGACTAGCTGACAATGAGCAGTTCTTC. Translated, it gives CASSNPGLADNEQFF.

This clonotype was detected many times. V and J are TRBV6-2 or TRBV6-3 and TRBJ1-2, with D hard to call. Per germline, CDR1 MNHEY and CDR2 SVGEGT. The CDR3 spans 13 residues. Trimming removed 5 bases from V and 0 bases from J, with 7 bases in between. This chain's CDR3 is CASSQTANYGYTF. The CDR3 bases are TGTGCCAGCAGTCAAACAGCTAACTATGGCTACACCTTC.

The chain is built from TRBV5-1 and TRBJ2-3; 8 bases fit TRBD2. The CDR3 spans 17 residues. V shed 0 bases, J shed 2 bases, and the junction held 8 bases outside the gene matches. The V gene's germline CDR1 is SGHRS and CDR2 YFSETQ. DNA of the CDR3: TGCGCCAGCAGCTTGGCCTCATCGGGGGGGGCCACAGATACGCAGTATTTT. It translates to CASSLASSGGATDTQYF.